This T cell receptor (beta chain) came from a study of graft-versus-host responses after intestinal transplantation. In the study overall: Anti-thymocyte globulin was used for induction in all recipients, who then took tacrolimus and steroids for about 3 years. Study conclusions and caveats: GvH clones turned up in recipient marrow; some had shown up first in ileum or blood.

Remarks on this clone: The target antigen is unknown.

The repertoire was sequenced with immunoSEQ multiplex PCR; TCRdb's copy has only in-frame clones and lacks some. The table includes tens of thousands of clones, approximately 94% detected once. The V end lost 4 bases, the J end lost 9 bases, and 22 bases lay between the germline ends. The germline V gene encodes CDR1 LNHNV and CDR2 YYDKDF (reference sequence). This CDR3 has 15 residues. This chain links TRBV15 with TRBJ2-7; D may be TRBD2 (5 bases). The TCR originated in a human donor who received an intestinal transplant. Sequencing used unstimulated CD8+ T cells sorted from spleen or lymph node cells, obtained before intestinal transplant. For the CDR3, the DNA is TGTGCCACCAGCACACGGGGTGGCCCGTTGTCAGGGCAGTACTTC. This gives the protein CATSTRGGPLSGQYF.